Reported below is one T cell receptor beta chain. This sample is drawn from a study of technical replicates of blood from a handful of donors. The V gene lost 6 bases and the J gene lost 10 bases, with 22 bases spanning the gap. This CDR3 is built from 14 residues. Germline CDR1 reads MDHEN; CDR2 reads SYDVKM. The table came from immunoSEQ multiplex PCR; TCRdb's copy has only in-frame clones and leaves some out. The top ten hold 0.2% to 0.25% of the sample, which has just over 95,000 clones, 95% seen once. This receptor was obtained from a human donor in good health. The J gene is TRBJ2-7, the V gene TRBV28; perhaps TRBD1 as D (6 bases). The sample taken for sequencing was T cells isolated from PBMCs. CDR3 in DNA: TGTGCCAGCAGACCCTGGGGGCTGACGGAAAACCAGTACTTC. This sequence encodes CASRPWGLTENQYF.